This passage covers 6 T cell receptor beta chains from one sample sequenced in a study of type 1 regulatory T cells. These TCRs are of unknown antigen specificity. Each CDR3 protein is one row after TCRdb ran MiXCR on the reads. The data contain over 55,000 distinct CDR3 sequences, about three fifths of them seen just once; the ten biggest clones take up 7.6%. Sequencing input: cultured T cells, either the whole culture or a sorted T cell fraction (not recorded which). Subset: Tr1-enriched cell product generated in vitro against host alloantigens. Source of these receptors: a human donor in good health.

This chain connects TRBV20-1 to TRBJ1-5; possibly TRBD1 for D (5 bases). This CDR3 region has 12 residues. The ends were cut back, 3 bases at V and 5 bases at J, with 8 bases in the middle. Germline assignment: CDR1 DFQATT and CDR2 SNEGSKA (reference sequence). The CDR3: CSARTADQPQHF. For the CDR3, the DNA is TGCAGTGCTAGGACAGCCGATCAGCCCCAGCATTTT.

The V and J genes are TRBV7-2 and TRBJ2-1; D is unclear. Germline assignment: CDR1 SGHTA and CDR2 FQGNSA. The CDR3 runs to 14 residues. Trimming took 8 bases from V and 6 from J, leaving 17 bases between them. CDR3 region: CASSTRAAFNEQFF. The CDR3 DNA is TGTGCCAGCTCGACCCGGGCAGCTTTCAATGAGCAGTTCTTC.

This sequence joins TRBV4-2 and TRBJ2-7; TRBD2 is a possible D gene (5 bases). The V end lost 2 bases, the J end lost 4 bases, and 9 bases lay between the germline ends. CDR1 LGHNA and CDR2 YNFKEQ come from the germline V gene. The CDR3 is 13 residues long. The CDR3 sequence: CASSQNGEYEQYF. The CDR3 bases are TGTGCCAGCAGCCAAAACGGGGAGTACGAGCAGTACTTC.

V usage is TRBV20-1 and J usage is TRBJ2-7, with a possible D match to TRBD1 (6 bases). V was pared by 5 bases and J by 3 bases, with 11 bases between. This CDR3 has 12 amino acids. Looked up from germline, CDR1 is DFQATT and CDR2 is SNEGSKA (reference sequence). Here the CDR3 reads CSAQGGYYEQYF. The CDR3 DNA is TGCAGTGCTCAAGGGGGATACTACGAGCAGTACTTC.

This chain joins TRBV12-5 and TRBJ1-1; D not resolved. V lost 1 base and J lost 6, with 9 bases in between. Germline-derived CDR1 and CDR2 are LGHNT and FRNRAP. This CDR3 has 13 residues. The DNA for the CDR3 is TGTGCTAGTGGTTTGGGTGGGATGTCTGAAGCTTTCTTT. This gives the protein CASGLGGMSEAFF.

This clonotype was detected only a few times. The chain employs TRBV20-1 and TRBJ2-3; 8 positions agree with TRBD2. V gave up 0 bases and J gave up 12 bases; unmatched junction bases: 11. Germline-derived CDR1 and CDR2 are DFQATT and SNEGSKA (reference sequence). The CDR3 is 14 residues long. CDR3 in amino acids: CSARDPRREGFQYF. The DNA for the CDR3 is TGCAGTGCTAGAGATCCACGTCGGGAGGGTTTTCAGTATTTT.